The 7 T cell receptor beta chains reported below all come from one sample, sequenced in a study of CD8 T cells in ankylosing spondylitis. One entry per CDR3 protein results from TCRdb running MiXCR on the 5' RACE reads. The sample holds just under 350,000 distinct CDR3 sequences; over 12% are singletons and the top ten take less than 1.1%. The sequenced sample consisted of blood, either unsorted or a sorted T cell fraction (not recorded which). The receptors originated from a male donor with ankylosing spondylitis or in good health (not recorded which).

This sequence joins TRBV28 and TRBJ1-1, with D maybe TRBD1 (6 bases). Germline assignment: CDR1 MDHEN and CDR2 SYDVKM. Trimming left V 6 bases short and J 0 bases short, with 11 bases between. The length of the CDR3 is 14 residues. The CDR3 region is CASREGGMNTEAFF. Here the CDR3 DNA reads TGTGCCAGCAGGGAGGGGGGCATGAACACTGAAGCTTTCTTT.

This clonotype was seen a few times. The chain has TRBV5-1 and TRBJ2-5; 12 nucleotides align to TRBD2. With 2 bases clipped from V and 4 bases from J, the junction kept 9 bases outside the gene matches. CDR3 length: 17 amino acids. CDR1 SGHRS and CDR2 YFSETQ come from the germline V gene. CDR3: CASSFFRLAGDGETQYF. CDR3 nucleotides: TGCGCCAGCAGCTTCTTCCGACTAGCGGGAGATGGAGAGACCCAGTACTTC.

Written as DNA, the CDR3 is TGTGCCAGCAGCTCAGGACCGAAGGGGTCGCCCGGCTCGTCCTACGAGCAGTACTTC. This gives the protein CASSSGPKGSPGSSYEQYF. The chain uses TRBV7-8 and TRBJ2-7; tentative D call: TRBD1 (5 bases). CDR3 length: 19 residues. Germline values: CDR1 SGHVS, CDR2 FQNEAQ. V dropped 4 bases and J dropped 1 base, with 26 bases sitting between them. The full variable domain, with the rest looked up from reference TRBV7-8 and TRBJ2-7, is GAGVSQSPRYKVAKRGQDVALRCDPISGHVSLFWYQQALGQGPEFLTYFQNEAQLDKSGLPSDRFFAERPEGSVSTLKIQRTQQEDSAVYLCASSSGPKGSPGSSYEQYFGPGTRLTVT.

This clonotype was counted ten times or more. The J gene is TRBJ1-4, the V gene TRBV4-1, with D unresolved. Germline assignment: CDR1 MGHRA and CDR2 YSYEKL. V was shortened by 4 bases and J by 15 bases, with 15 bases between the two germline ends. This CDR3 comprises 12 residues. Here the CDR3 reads CASSRPGNSVFF. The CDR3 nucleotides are TGCGCCAGCAGCCGCCCGGGGAACTCGGTGTTTTTT.

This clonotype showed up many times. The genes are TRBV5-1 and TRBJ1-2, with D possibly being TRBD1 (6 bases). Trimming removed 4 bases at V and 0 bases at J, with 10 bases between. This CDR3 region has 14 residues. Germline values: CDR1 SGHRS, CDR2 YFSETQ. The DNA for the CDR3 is TGCGCCAGCAGCCCGACAGGACCTAACTATGGCTACACCTTC. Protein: CASSPTGPNYGYTF.

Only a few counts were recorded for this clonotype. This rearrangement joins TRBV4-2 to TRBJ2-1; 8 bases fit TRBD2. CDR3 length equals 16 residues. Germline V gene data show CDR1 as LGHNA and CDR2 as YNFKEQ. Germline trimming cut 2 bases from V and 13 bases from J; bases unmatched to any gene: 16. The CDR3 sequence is CASSQSRGQRENRQFF. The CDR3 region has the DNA TGTGCCAGCAGCCAATCTAGAGGCCAGCGGGAGAATCGACAGTTCTTC.

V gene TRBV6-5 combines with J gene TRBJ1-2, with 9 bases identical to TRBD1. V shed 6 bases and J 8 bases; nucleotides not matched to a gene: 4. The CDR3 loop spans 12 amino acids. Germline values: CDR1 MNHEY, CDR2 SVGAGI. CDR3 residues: CASRWGQGGYTF. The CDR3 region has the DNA TGTGCCAGCAGGTGGGGACAGGGAGGCTACACCTTC.